One sample yielded the 18 T cell receptor beta chains listed below, sequenced in a study of beta chain features in type 1 diabetes. Every bit of the isolated RNA underwent reverse transcription, so sequencing read expressed TCRB transcripts. Data came from immunoSEQ multiplex PCR; TCRdb stores just in-frame clones and leaves some out. Among 620,000 or so clones listed, 15% to 19% were seen once. The sample was naive CD4+ T cells from blood. The receptors were sampled from a man between 18 and 35 years old in good health.

This CDR3 reads CASSPRHSTDTQYF. As DNA, the CDR3 is TGTGCCAGCAGCCCACGGCACAGCACAGATACGCAGTATTTT. J is TRBJ2-3 and V is TRBV7-3, with unresolved D. V was clipped by 5 bases and J by 0 bases, with 9 bases between them. The CDR3 is made up of 14 amino acids. Germline V gives CDR1 SGHTA, CDR2 FQGTGA.

CDR3 sequence: CASSSRTGSFADTQYF. For the CDR3, the DNA is TGTGCCAGCAGCTCCAGGACAGGGAGTTTTGCAGATACGCAGTATTTT. V is TRBV9 and J is TRBJ2-3; TRBD1 aligns across 8 bases. CDR1 is SGDLS, CDR2 YYNGEE, per germline. The CDR3 loop spans 16 amino acids. J lost 4 bases, V lost 4 bases, and 11 bases had no gene match.

The V and J genes are TRBV4-3 and TRBJ2-1, with TRBD1 matching 11 bases. CDR3 size: 19 residues. V shed 1 base, J shed 8 bases, and the junction held 16 bases outside the gene matches. Germline CDR1 is LGHNA and CDR2 is YSLEER. CDR3 nucleotide sequence: TGCGCCAGCAGCCAAGCCGGGACAGGGGGAGTTAGCGAGTACGATGAGCAGTTCTTC. This gives the protein CASSQAGTGGVSEYDEQFF.

The table lists this clone with many counts. This chain joins TRBV7-2 and TRBJ2-1; 10 bases map to TRBD2. Germline V lookup: CDR1 SGHTA, CDR2 FQGNSA. This CDR3 is 15 amino acids long. Trimming at V came to 3 bases and at J to 5 bases, leaving 4 bases not matched to a gene. The CDR3 is CASSFGTSENNEQFF. As DNA, the CDR3 is TGTGCCAGCAGCTTCGGGACTAGCGAAAACAATGAGCAGTTCTTC.

The CDR3 DNA reads TGTGCCAGCAGTGTTGGGACAGGGGGCCTGGGCAATCAGCCCCAGCATTTT. Encoded protein: CASSVGTGGLGNQPQHF. The chain carries TRBV6-1 and TRBJ1-5; 12 bases map to TRBD1. After removal of 4 bases from V and 2 bases from J, the junction contained 6 bases not matched to a gene. Germline CDR1 and CDR2: MNHNS and SASEGT. This CDR3 has 17 residues.

In this sample, this clone turned up a few times. V gene TRBV28 combines with J gene TRBJ1-5; 9 bases map to TRBD1. Germline-derived CDR1 and CDR2 are MDHEN and SYDVKM. The V gene end was trimmed by 6 bases and the J gene end by 1 base; junction bases not matched to a gene: 4. The CDR3 runs to 15 residues. The CDR3: CASRPGTGSNQPQHF. In DNA form, the CDR3 reads TGTGCCAGCAGGCCTGGGACAGGGAGCAATCAGCCCCAGCATTTT. Supplemented by reference TRBV28 and TRBJ1-5, the full variable domain reads DVKVTQSSRYLVKRTGEKVFLECVQDMDHENMFWYRQDPGLGLRLIYFSYDVKMKEKGDIPEGYSVSREKKERFSLILESASTNQTSMYLCASRPGTGSNQPQHFGDGTRLSIL.

Comments on this clone: This specimen includes other DNA sequences encoding the same CDR3. The chain is built from TRBV28 and TRBJ1-2; 7 bases align to TRBD1. This CDR3 is 12 amino acids long. The germline V gene encodes CDR1 MDHEN and CDR2 SYDVKM. V lost 5 bases and J lost 8; bases outside the gene matches: 5. The CDR3 DNA sequence: TGTGCCAGCAGTACTAACAGGGGCGGCTACACCTTC. Translation: CASSTNRGGYTF.

The sample holds a few counts of this clone. The chain couples TRBV15 to TRBJ2-5; D call uncertain. The CDR3 is 12 amino acids. The V and J ends lost 0 bases and 9 bases respectively, with 8 bases between them. CDR1 is LNHNV, CDR2 YYDKDF, per germline (reference sequence). CDR3 protein: CATSRDRWSQYF. The CDR3 nucleotides are TGTGCCACCAGCAGAGATCGATGGTCCCAGTACTTC.

The chain employs TRBV19 and TRBJ1-3; D call uncertain. V dropped 7 bases and J dropped 4 bases, with 8 bases sitting between them. Germline V CDR1 and CDR2: LNHDA, SQIVND (reference sequence). The CDR3 length is 12 residues. The CDR3 DNA follows: TGTGCCAGTACGATCCTGGGAAACACCATATATTTT. Translating gives CASTILGNTIYF.

This clone was seen a handful of times. The chain is built from TRBV30 and TRBJ2-4, with TRBD1 as a possible D gene (5 bases). V lost 2 bases, J lost 9 bases, and 11 bases lay in between. This CDR3 has 12 residues. Germline CDR1 is GTSNPN and CDR2 is SVGIG (reference sequence). In nucleotides, the CDR3 is TGTGCCTGGAGTCGTGGGGCCGGCATTCAGTACTTC. Encoded protein: CAWSRGAGIQYF.

This clone occurred a few times. Additional DNA sequences in this sample encode the identical CDR3. The chain has TRBV9 and TRBJ2-6; the match to TRBD1 covers 10 bases. Germline V gene lookup returns CDR1 SGDLS and CDR2 YYNGEE. V trimming: 3 bases; J trimming: 0 bases; junction bases outside the gene matches: 12. The CDR3 loop spans 20 amino acids. The CDR3 here is CASSGIAPGQGSSGANVLTF. In nucleotides, the CDR3 is TGTGCCAGCAGCGGAATTGCCCCGGGACAGGGGAGCTCTGGGGCCAACGTCCTGACTTTC. The variable domain in full, with the rest retrieved from reference TRBV9 and TRBJ2-6, is DSGVTQTPKHLITATGQRVTLRCSPRSGDLSVYWYQQSLDQGLQFLIQYYNGEERAKGNILERFSAQQFPDLHSELNLSSLELGDSALYFCASSGIAPGQGSSGANVLTFGAGSRLTVL.

This clone came up a few times. The chain combines TRBV19 with TRBJ2-1; 8 positions match TRBD2. Germline V gene data show CDR1 as LNHDA and CDR2 as SQIVND (reference sequence). The CDR3 runs to 16 residues. V trimming: 5 bases; J trimming: 6 bases; junction bases outside the gene matches: 12. The CDR3 reads CASSPGLALGGNEQFF. The CDR3 DNA sequence: TGTGCCAGTAGTCCAGGACTAGCCCTGGGGGGCAATGAGCAGTTCTTC.

This clone was counted a few times. The gene calls are TRBV7-9 and TRBJ1-1; D is undetermined. CDR1 is SEHNR, CDR2 FQNEAQ, per germline (reference sequence). The CDR3 extends over 14 amino acids. Between the trimmed V and J ends, which lost 1 base and 0 bases, there was a span of 6 bases. In nucleotides, the CDR3 is TGTGCCAGCAGCTTAGTAAAAATGAACACTGAAGCTTTCTTT. Its translation: CASSLVKMNTEAFF.

Many counts were recorded for this clone. This chain joins TRBV21-1 and TRBJ2-1; the D call in the table, TRBD2, was not verified against the DNA. TRBV21-1 is reported as a pseudogene. CDR3 length: 16 residues. The CDR3 loop reads CASSTSRSHLYNEQFF. CDR3 DNA: TGTGCCAGCAGCACTAGCCGCAGTCACCTCTACAATGAGCAGTTCTTC.

About this clone itself: Other DNA sequences within the sample encode an identical CDR3. V gene TRBV7-2 combines with J gene TRBJ1-5, with TRBD1 as a possible D gene (5 bases). This CDR3 spans 14 amino acids. V lost 2 bases and J 7 bases, leaving 12 bases between the germline ends. Germline V CDR1 and CDR2: SGHTA, FQGNSA. CDR3 DNA sequence: TGTGCCAGCAGCTTATTGAGGGGCGGGCAGCCCCAGCATTTT. Protein product: CASSLLRGGQPQHF.

The table lists this clone with a few counts. The rearrangement links TRBV9 to TRBJ1-2; D may be TRBD1 (6 bases). CDR3 length: 14 residues. Germline V lookup: CDR1 SGDLS, CDR2 YYNGEE. Between the trimmed V and J ends, which lost 3 bases and 4 bases, there was a span of 13 bases. The CDR3 reads CASSGHRAGYGYTF. In DNA form, the CDR3 reads TGTGCCAGCAGCGGCCACAGGGCTGGCTATGGCTACACCTTC.

This clone has just a few counts. CDR3 in amino acids: CASSPRRVQETQYF. CDR3 sequence (DNA): TGTGCCAGCAGCCCTCGGAGGGTCCAAGAGACCCAGTACTTC. The chain uses TRBV7-2 and TRBJ2-5; the D gene is possibly TRBD2 (6 bases). Trimming cost V 5 bases and J 1 base, with 11 bases left between them. The CDR3 is made up of 14 amino acids. Germline V gene data show CDR1 as SGHTA and CDR2 as FQGNSA.

This clone came up a few times. The chain couples TRBV5-8 to TRBJ2-1; possible D gene TRBD2, 6 bases. The CDR3 totals 15 residues. Trimming stripped 0 bases from V and 0 bases from J, with 7 bases between. CDR1 and CDR2 from the germline V gene are SGHTS and YDEGEE. CDR3 nucleotides: TGTGCCAGCAGCTTGGACGGGAGCTCCTACAATGAGCAGTTCTTC. It encodes CASSLDGSSYNEQFF.